This TCR delta chain derives from a study of γδ T cells in repeated Plasmodium falciparum infection. Study details: The natural-infection arm compared Malian children under seasonal malaria with matched Australian children.

Gammadelta T cells were flow-sorted from PBMC into Vgamma9/Vdelta2+ and Vdelta2-negative populations for bulk analysis. Study results and limitations: Over time and infection, Vgamma9/Vdelta2+ repertoires remained highly stable and polyclonal. Malian children's Vdelta2-negative repertoires appeared more expanded and less diverse than Australians'.

Concerning this clone itself: What it binds is unknown. TCRdb's entry gives the protein of a much larger clone, which mismatches this DNA's translation at residue 12, likely from a read error; the protein reported here is translated from the DNA.

TCRdb reanalysed the multiplex PCR reads via CATT. The sample lists around 49,000 delta-chain clones, roughly 2% occurring once. This CDR3 has 17 amino acids. CDR1 is TVYSNPD, CDR2 GDNSRS, per germline (reference sequence). V was trimmed by 0 bases and J by 3 bases, leaving 23 bases between them. The sequence was collected from a pool of human donors (malaria-infected and uninfected, not separated). Sequencing used gamma-delta T cells from blood. The chain links TRDV3 to TRDJ1, with D possibly matching TRDD2 (6 bases). The J gene, left out of TCRdb, was set here by checking the DNA against germline. DNA of the CDR3: TGTGCCTTTAGTAGGGTCCTACTGTGGGGAATCGCCGATAAACTCATCTTT. As protein: CAFSRVLLWGIADKLIF.